The 5 T cell receptor beta chains given below trace back to one sample, sequenced in a study of CD8 T cells in Susac syndrome. RNA was extracted with the RNeasy kit, and a quantity of roughly 0.5 to 1 ug was reverse transcribed using random hexamers. TCRdb ran MiXCR on the immunoSEQ multiplex PCR reads and lists one entry per CDR3 protein. Of 350,000 to 550,000 distinct CDR3 sequences in the sample, more than 80% were seen once. The sequencing sample was made of CD8+ T cells from PBMCs. These receptors originate from a human donor with multiple sclerosis.

This rearrangement joins TRBV19 to TRBJ2-1, with a weak D call TRBD1 (6 bases). This CDR3 has 15 amino acids. The germline gives CDR1 LNHDA, CDR2 SQIVND (reference sequence). V gave up 1 base and J gave up 4 bases, with 11 bases separating them. CDR3 nucleotides: TGTGCCAGTAGTATAGGGCGGACAGAGTACAATGAGCAGTTCTTC. Amino acid sequence: CASSIGRTEYNEQFF.

This clonotype was counted a single time. V is TRBV27 and J is TRBJ2-7; 10 nucleotides match TRBD1. With 3 bases clipped from V and 4 bases from J, the junction kept 9 bases outside the gene matches. The CDR3 spans 16 residues. The V gene's germline CDR1 is MNHEY and CDR2 SMNVEV (reference sequence). The CDR3 DNA follows: TGTGCCAGCAGTTTGACAGGGGGCGTATCGGGGTACGAGCAGTACTTC. Translation: CASSLTGGVSGYEQYF.

This clonotype was recorded a few times. The chain is built from TRBV25-1 and TRBJ1-1; D unclear. The V end was cut by 5 bases, the J end by 1 base, with 5 bases between. The CDR3 has 12 residues. Germline V lookup: CDR1 MGHDK, CDR2 SYGVNS. CDR3 DNA: TGTGCCAGCAGTTTCTGGAACACTGAAGCTTTCTTT. Its translation: CASSFWNTEAFF.

The genes are TRBV20-1 and TRBJ2-7; D is possibly TRBD1 or TRBD2 (5 bases each). Trimming left V 1 base short and J 2 bases short, with 9 bases between. The CDR3 is 13 residues long. Per the germline V gene, CDR1 is DFQATT and CDR2 is SNEGSKA (reference sequence). For the CDR3, the DNA is TGCAGTGCTAGAGTTCTGGGGGCCTACGAGCAGTACTTC. Its protein is CSARVLGAYEQYF.

V is TRBV7-3 and J is TRBJ2-1, with D perhaps TRBD2 (6 bases). Germline CDR1 SGHTA, CDR2 FQGTGA. Trimming took off 4 bases at V and 4 bases at J, with 14 bases between the two ends. This CDR3 region has 15 residues. The chain's CDR3 is CASSSLGGGYNEQFF. CDR3 nucleotide sequence: TGTGCCAGCAGCTCCCTTGGGGGAGGATACAATGAGCAGTTCTTC.